This note documents a single T cell receptor beta chain sequence. The data are from a study of blood T cell repertoires in COVID-19. Study-level background: Samples taken during acute and convalescent COVID-19 were collected in the United States, Italy and Spain. The cDNA or gDNA used as material had been derived from T cells, B-cell-depleted T cells, or PBMCs.

The V gene's germline CDR1 is SNHLY and CDR2 FYNNEI. The length of the CDR3 is 15 residues. The trim removed 0 bases at V and 8 bases at J, leaving 5 bases unmatched. Original analysis: Estimation of nucleated cell counts was performed using reference gene primer amplification. This table comes from immunoSEQ multiplex PCR, and its TCRdb copy is limited to in-frame clones, with some not included. Clonal size and the V and J genes are those of that table, whereas D and trimming came from the DNA. The data show about 54,000 clones, over 75% seen once. The sequenced sample consisted of peripheral blood. This TCR was recovered from a human donor in a cohort sampled during active COVID-19. J is TRBJ2-4 and V is TRBV2; 9 positions agree with TRBD1. The chain's CDR3 is CASSEATRTGDIQYF. The CDR3 DNA reads TGTGCCAGCAGTGAAGCGACGAGGACAGGGGACATTCAGTACTTC.